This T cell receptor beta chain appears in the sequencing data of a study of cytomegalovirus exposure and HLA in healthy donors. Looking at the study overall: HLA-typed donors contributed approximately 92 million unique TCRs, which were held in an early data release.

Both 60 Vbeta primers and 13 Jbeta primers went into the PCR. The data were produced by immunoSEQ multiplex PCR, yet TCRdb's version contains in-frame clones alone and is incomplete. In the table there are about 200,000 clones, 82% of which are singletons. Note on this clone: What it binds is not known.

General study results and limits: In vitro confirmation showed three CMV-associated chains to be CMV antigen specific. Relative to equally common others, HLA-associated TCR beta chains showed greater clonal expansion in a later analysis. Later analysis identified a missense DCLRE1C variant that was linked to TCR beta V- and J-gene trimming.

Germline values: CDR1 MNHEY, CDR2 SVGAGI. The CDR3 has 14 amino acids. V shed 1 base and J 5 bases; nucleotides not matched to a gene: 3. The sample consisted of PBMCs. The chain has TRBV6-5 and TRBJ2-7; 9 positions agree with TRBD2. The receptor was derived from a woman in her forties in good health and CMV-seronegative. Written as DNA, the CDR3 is TGTGCCAGCAGTTACTTAGCGGGAGTTGACGAGCAGTACTTC. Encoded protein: CASSYLAGVDEQYF.